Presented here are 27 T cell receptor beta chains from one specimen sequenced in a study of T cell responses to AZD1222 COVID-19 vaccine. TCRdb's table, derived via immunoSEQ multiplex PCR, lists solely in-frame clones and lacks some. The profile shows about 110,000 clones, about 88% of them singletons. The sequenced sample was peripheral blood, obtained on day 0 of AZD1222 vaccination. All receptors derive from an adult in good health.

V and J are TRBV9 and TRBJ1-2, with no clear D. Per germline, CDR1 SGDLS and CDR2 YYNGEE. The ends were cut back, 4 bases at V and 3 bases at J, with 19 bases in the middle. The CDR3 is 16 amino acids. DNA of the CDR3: TGTGCCAGCAGCCCCCCGGGAGGGCGGGGAGACTATGGCTACACCTTC. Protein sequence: CASSPPGGRGDYGYTF.

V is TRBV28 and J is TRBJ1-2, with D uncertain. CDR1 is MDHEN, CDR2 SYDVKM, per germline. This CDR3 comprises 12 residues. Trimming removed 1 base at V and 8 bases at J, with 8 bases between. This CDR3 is CASSLFWEGYTF. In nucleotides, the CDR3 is TGTGCCAGCAGTTTATTCTGGGAGGGCTACACCTTC.

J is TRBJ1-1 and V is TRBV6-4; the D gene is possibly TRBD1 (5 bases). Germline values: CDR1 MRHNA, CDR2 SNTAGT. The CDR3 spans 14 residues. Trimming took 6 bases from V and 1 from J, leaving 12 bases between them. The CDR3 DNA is TGTGCCAGCAGACAAGACAGTGGGAACACTGAAGCTTTCTTT. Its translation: CASRQDSGNTEAFF.

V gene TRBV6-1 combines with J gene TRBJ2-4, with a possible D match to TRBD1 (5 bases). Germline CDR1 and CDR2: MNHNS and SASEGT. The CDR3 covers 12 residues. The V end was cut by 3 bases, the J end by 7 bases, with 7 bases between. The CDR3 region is CASSDRVNIQYF. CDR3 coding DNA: TGTGCCAGCAGTGACAGGGTGAACATTCAGTACTTC.

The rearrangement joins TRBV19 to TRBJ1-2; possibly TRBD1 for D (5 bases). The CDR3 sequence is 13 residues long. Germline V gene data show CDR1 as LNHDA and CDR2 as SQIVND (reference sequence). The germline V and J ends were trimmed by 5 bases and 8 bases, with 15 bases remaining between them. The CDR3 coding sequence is TGTGCCAGTAGTGTCCAACAGGAAGGAGGCTACACCTTC. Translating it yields CASSVQQEGGYTF.

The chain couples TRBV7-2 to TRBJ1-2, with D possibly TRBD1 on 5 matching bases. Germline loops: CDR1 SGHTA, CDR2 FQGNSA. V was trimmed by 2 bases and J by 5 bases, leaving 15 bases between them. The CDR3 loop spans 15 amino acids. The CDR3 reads CASSLSREPLYGYTF. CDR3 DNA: TGTGCCAGCAGCTTAAGCAGGGAACCCCTTTATGGCTACACCTTC.

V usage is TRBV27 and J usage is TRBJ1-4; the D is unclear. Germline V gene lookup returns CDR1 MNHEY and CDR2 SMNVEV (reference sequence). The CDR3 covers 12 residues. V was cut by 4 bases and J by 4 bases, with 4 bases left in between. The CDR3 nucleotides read TGTGCCAGCAGTTCGATTAATGAAAAACTGTTTTTT. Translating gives CASSSINEKLFF.

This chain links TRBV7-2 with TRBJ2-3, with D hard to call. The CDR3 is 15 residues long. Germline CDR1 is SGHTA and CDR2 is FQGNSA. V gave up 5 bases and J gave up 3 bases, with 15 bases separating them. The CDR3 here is CASSPPGQLTDTQYF. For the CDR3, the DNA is TGTGCCAGCAGCCCACCCGGTCAGCTAACAGATACGCAGTATTTT.

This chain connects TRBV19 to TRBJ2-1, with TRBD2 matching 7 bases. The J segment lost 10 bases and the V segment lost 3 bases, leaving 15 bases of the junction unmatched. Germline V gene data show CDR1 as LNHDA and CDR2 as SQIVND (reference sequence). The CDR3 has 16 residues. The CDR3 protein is CASSIVRDYTTIEQFF. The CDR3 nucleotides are TGTGCCAGTAGTATTGTCCGGGACTACACTACAATCGAGCAGTTCTTC. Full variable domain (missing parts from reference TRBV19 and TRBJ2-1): DGGITQSPKYLFRKEGQNVTLSCEQNLNHDAMYWYRQDPGQGLRLIYYSQIVNDFQKGDIAEGYSVSREKKESFPLTVTSAQKNPTAFYLCASSIVRDYTTIEQFFGPGTRLTVL.

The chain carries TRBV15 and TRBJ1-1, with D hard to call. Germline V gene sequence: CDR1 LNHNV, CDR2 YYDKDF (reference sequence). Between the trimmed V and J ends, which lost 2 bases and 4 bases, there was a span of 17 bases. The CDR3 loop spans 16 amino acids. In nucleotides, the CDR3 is TGTGCCACCAGCAGACCGGGATTTGGGCCGACCACTGAAGCTTTCTTT. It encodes CATSRPGFGPTTEAFF.

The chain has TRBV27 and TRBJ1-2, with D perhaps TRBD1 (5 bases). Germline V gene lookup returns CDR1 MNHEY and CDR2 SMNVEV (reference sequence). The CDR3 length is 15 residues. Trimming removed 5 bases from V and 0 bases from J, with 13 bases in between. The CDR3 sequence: CASSLYGGSNYGYTF. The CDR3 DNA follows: TGTGCCAGCAGTCTCTATGGGGGGTCTAACTATGGCTACACCTTC.

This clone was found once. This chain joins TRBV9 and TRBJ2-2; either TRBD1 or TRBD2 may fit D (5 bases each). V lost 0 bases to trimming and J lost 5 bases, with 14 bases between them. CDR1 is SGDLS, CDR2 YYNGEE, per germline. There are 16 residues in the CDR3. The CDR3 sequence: CASSVGFGTPTGELFF. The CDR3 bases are TGTGCCAGCAGCGTAGGGTTCGGGACCCCTACCGGGGAGCTGTTTTTT.

The CDR3 protein is CASSVGGTNTEAFF. The CDR3 region has the DNA TGTGCCAGCAGCGTAGGAGGGACGAACACTGAAGCTTTCTTT. V usage is TRBV9 and J usage is TRBJ1-1, with D possibly TRBD1 on 5 matching bases. Per the germline V gene, CDR1 is SGDLS and CDR2 is YYNGEE. The CDR3 totals 14 residues. Deletions cut 0 bases from V and 1 base from J, with 7 bases between. Together with reference TRBV9 and TRBJ1-1, the CDR3 gives the full variable domain: DSGVTQTPKHLITATGQRVTLRCSPRSGDLSVYWYQQSLDQGLQFLIQYYNGEERAKGNILERFSAQQFPDLHSELNLSSLELGDSALYFCASSVGGTNTEAFFGQGTRLTVV.

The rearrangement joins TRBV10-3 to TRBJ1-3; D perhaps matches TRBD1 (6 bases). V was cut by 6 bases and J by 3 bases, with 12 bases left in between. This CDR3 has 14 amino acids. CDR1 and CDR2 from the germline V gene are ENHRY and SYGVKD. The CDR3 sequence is CAIRAQGSGNTIYF. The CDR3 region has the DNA TGTGCCATCAGGGCACAGGGAAGTGGAAACACCATATATTTT.

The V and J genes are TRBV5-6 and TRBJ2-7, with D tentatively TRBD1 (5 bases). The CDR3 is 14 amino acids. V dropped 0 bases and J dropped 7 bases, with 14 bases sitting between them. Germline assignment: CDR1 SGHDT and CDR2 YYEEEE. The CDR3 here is CASSLGQGFGEQYV. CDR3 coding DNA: TGTGCCAGCAGCTTGGGGCAGGGTTTCGGTGAGCAGTACGTC.

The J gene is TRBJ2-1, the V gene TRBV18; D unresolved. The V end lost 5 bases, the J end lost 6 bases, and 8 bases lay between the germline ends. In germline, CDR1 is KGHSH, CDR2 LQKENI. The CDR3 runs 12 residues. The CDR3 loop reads CASSTPSNEQFF. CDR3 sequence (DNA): TGTGCCAGCTCAACCCCTTCCAATGAGCAGTTCTTC. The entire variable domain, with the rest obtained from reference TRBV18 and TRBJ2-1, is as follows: NAGVMQNPRHLVRRRGQEARLRCSPMKGHSHVYWYRQLPEEGLKFMVYLQKENIIDESGMPKERFSAEFPKEGPSILRIQQVVRGDSAAYFCASSTPSNEQFFGPGTRLTVL.

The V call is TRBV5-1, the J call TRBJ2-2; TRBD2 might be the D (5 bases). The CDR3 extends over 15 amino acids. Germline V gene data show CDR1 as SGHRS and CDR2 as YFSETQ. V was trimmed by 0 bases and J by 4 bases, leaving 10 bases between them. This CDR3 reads CASSLGGRATGELFF. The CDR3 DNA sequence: TGCGCCAGCAGCTTGGGCGGGCGCGCCACCGGGGAGCTGTTTTTT.

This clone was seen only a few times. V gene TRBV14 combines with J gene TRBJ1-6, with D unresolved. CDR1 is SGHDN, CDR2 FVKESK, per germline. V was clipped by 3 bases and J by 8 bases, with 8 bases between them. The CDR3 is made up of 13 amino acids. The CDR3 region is CASSHGSYSPLHF. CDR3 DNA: TGTGCCAGCAGCCATGGGTCCTATTCACCCCTCCACTTT.

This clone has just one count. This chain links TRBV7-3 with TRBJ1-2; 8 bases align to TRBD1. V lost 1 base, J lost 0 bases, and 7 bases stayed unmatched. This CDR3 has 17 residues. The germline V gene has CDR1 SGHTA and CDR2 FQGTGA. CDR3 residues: CASSLKWGTGPNYGYTF. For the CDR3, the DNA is TGTGCCAGCAGCTTAAAGTGGGGGACAGGTCCTAACTATGGCTACACCTTC.

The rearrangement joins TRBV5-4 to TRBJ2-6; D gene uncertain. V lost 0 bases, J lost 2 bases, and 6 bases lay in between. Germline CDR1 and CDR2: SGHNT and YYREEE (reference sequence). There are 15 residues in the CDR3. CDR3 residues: CASSLEPAGANVLTF. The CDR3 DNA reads TGTGCCAGCAGCTTGGAGCCCGCTGGGGCCAACGTCCTGACTTTC.

CDR3 nucleotides: TGTGCCAGCTCACCTGACAGGGGGCTGGGGGAGCTGTTTTTT. Translated, it gives CASSPDRGLGELFF. V gene TRBV18 combines with J gene TRBJ2-2, with 10 bases identical to TRBD1. There are 14 residues in the CDR3. J was trimmed by 8 bases and V by 3 bases; bases with no gene match: 3. CDR1 KGHSH and CDR2 LQKENI come from the germline V gene.

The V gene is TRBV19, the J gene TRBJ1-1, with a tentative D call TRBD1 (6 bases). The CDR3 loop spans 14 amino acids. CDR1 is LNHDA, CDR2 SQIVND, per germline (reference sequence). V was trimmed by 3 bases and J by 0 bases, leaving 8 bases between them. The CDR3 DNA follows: TGTGCCAGTAGTATGTGGACAGTGAACACTGAAGCTTTCTTT. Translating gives CASSMWTVNTEAFF.

CDR3 protein: CASSLMTSGRNEQFF. The CDR3, as DNA: TGTGCCAGCAGCCTAATGACTAGCGGGAGGAATGAGCAGTTCTTC. The chain couples TRBV13 to TRBJ2-1; the match to TRBD2 covers 13 bases. Germline loops: CDR1 PRHDT, CDR2 FYEKMQ (reference sequence). The CDR3 covers 15 residues. V was clipped by 5 bases and J by 7 bases; unmatched bases: 5. Filled out from reference TRBV13 and TRBJ2-1, the complete variable domain reads AAGVIQSPRHLIKEKRETATLKCYPIPRHDTVYWYQQGPGQDPQFLISFYEKMQSDKGSIPDRFSAQQFSDYHSELNMSSLELGDSALYFCASSLMTSGRNEQFFGPGTRLTVL.

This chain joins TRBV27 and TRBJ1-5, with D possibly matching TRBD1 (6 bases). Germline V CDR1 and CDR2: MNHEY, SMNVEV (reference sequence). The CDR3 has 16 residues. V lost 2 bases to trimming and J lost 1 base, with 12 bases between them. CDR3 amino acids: CASSLAGAGSNQPQHF. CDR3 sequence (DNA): TGTGCCAGCAGTTTAGCAGGGGCCGGGAGCAATCAGCCCCAGCATTTT.

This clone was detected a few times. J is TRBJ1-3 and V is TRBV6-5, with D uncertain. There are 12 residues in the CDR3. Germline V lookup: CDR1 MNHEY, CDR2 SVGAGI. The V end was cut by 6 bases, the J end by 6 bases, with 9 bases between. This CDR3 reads CASSDELNTIYF. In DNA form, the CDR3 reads TGTGCCAGCAGCGACGAATTAAACACCATATATTTT.

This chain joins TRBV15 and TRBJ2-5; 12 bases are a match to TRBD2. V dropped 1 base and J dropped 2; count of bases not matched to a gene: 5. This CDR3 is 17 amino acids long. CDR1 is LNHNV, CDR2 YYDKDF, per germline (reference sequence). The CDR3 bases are TGTGCCACCAGCAGAGGTACTAGCGGGGGGCTTCAAGAGACCCAGTACTTC. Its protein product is CATSRGTSGGLQETQYF. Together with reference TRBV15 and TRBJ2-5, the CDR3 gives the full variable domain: DAMVIQNPRYQVTQFGKPVTLSCSQTLNHNVMYWYQQKSSQAPKLLFHYYDKDFNNEADTPDNFQSRRPNTSFCFLDIRSPGLGDTAMYLCATSRGTSGGLQETQYFGPGTRLLVL.

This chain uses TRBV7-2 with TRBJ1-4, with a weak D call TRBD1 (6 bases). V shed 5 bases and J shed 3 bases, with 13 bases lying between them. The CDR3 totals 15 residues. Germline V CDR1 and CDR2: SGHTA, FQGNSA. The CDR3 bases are TGTGCCAGCAGCCCCTCGACAGGCCCTAATGAAAAACTGTTTTTT. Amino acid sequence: CASSPSTGPNEKLFF.